The rows below give T cell receptor beta chains drawn from one sample of a study of T-cell memory formation after mild COVID-19. TCRdb re-called the 5' RACE reads with MiXCR, one entry per CDR3 protein. The table records about 350,000 distinct CDR3 sequences, 20% to 25% of them present only once. Sequencing was carried out using PBMCs or a T cell subset sorted from them (not recorded which). These receptors all come from a man younger than 35 who had mild COVID-19 (a few samples of this study predate the infection). Cell type and time point are not known. The CDR3 runs from the conserved cysteine through the conserved F or W. The order of the fields is clone size, J gene, V gene, D gene, CDR3 protein, CDR3 DNA. A D gene is named only where the DNA matches it firmly. Clone size is given for some rows only: seen once, a few or many times, or a class if the clone is expanded.

abundance: .
j_gene: TRBJ1-5
v_gene: TRBV28
d_gene: .
CDR3aa: CASSRTRYRNQPQHF
CDR3nt: TGTGCCAGCAGCCGAACCCGCTACAGGAATCAGCCCCAGCATTTT

abundance: few
j_gene: TRBJ1-1
v_gene: TRBV24-1
d_gene: .
CDR3aa: CATRETGHDTEAFF
CDR3nt: TGTGCCACCAGAGAGACAGGCCACGACACTGAAGCTTTCTTT

abundance: few
j_gene: TRBJ1-1
v_gene: TRBV29-1
d_gene: .
CDR3aa: CSVELRQANTEAFF
CDR3nt: TGCAGCGTTGAGTTGCGACAGGCAAACACTGAAGCTTTCTTT

abundance: many
j_gene: TRBJ2-7
v_gene: TRBV7-2
d_gene: .
CDR3aa: CASSLASSSEQYF
CDR3nt: TGTGCCAGCAGCTTAGCGTCTTCCAGCGAGCAGTACTTC

abundance: .
j_gene: TRBJ1-2
v_gene: TRBV7-2
d_gene: TRBD1
CDR3aa: CASSSVTGQVVRDTF
CDR3nt: TGTGCCAGCAGCTCGGTCACCGGACAGGTAGTTAGGGACACCTTC

abundance: .
j_gene: TRBJ1-2
v_gene: TRBV5-1
d_gene: .
CDR3aa: CASSLVPSNYGYTF
CDR3nt: TGCGCCAGCAGCTTGGTCCCGTCTAACTATGGCTACACCTTC

abundance: few
j_gene: TRBJ2-5
v_gene: TRBV18
d_gene: .
CDR3aa: CASSPSEETQYF
CDR3nt: TGTGCCAGCTCACCGAGCGAAGAGACCCAGTACTTC

abundance: .
j_gene: TRBJ2-7
v_gene: TRBV7-2
d_gene: .
CDR3aa: CASSRDGQTQYF
CDR3nt: TGTGCCAGCAGCCGGGACGGCCAGACGCAGTACTTC

abundance: few
j_gene: TRBJ2-7
v_gene: TRBV5-6
d_gene: .
CDR3aa: CASSPGITVGYEQYF
CDR3nt: TGTGCCAGCAGCCCCGGGATTACGGTGGGGTACGAGCAGTACTTC

abundance: .
j_gene: TRBJ1-1
v_gene: TRBV11-2
d_gene: .
CDR3aa: CASSLSGGWAFF
CDR3nt: TGTGCCAGCAGCTTATCCGGGGGGTGGGCTTTCTTT

abundance: .
j_gene: TRBJ2-6
v_gene: TRBV6-6
d_gene: .
CDR3aa: CASDSAGANVLTF
CDR3nt: TGTGCCAGTGACAGCGCTGGGGCCAACGTCCTGACTTTC

abundance: once
j_gene: TRBJ2-5
v_gene: TRBV7-7
d_gene: .
CDR3aa: CASSEQYGGQETQYF
CDR3nt: TGTGCCAGCAGCGAGCAGTACGGGGGACAAGAGACCCAGTACTTC

abundance: .
j_gene: TRBJ1-2
v_gene: TRBV19
d_gene: TRBD1
CDR3aa: CASRPYRGRSYGYTF
CDR3nt: TGTGCCAGTAGGCCCTACAGGGGTCGGAGCTATGGCTACACCTTC

abundance: .
j_gene: TRBJ2-5
v_gene: TRBV6-5
d_gene: .
CDR3aa: CASSHGTQETQYF
CDR3nt: TGTGCCAGCAGCCACGGGACTCAGGAGACCCAGTACTTC

abundance: .
j_gene: TRBJ2-1
v_gene: TRBV24-1
d_gene: .
CDR3aa: CATSDAATSTDEQFF
CDR3nt: TGTGCCACCAGTGACGCGGCAACTAGCACGGATGAGCAGTTCTTC

abundance: .
j_gene: TRBJ1-5
v_gene: TRBV29-1
d_gene: .
CDR3aa: CSVASAGEQPQHF
CDR3nt: TGCAGCGTTGCCTCGGCAGGGGAACAGCCCCAGCATTTT

abundance: .
j_gene: TRBJ2-2
v_gene: TRBV7-2
d_gene: .
CDR3aa: CASSFRAGDTGELFF
CDR3nt: TGTGCCAGCAGCTTCAGGGCAGGGGACACCGGGGAGCTGTTTTTT

abundance: few
j_gene: TRBJ2-7
v_gene: TRBV19
d_gene: TRBD1
CDR3aa: CASSLDRDDEQYF
CDR3nt: TGTGCCAGTAGCCTGGACAGGGACGACGAGCAGTACTTC

abundance: many
j_gene: TRBJ1-5
v_gene: TRBV18
d_gene: .
CDR3aa: CASSPEAGSQPQHF
CDR3nt: TGTGCCAGCTCACCAGAGGCAGGGAGTCAGCCCCAGCATTTT

abundance: .
j_gene: TRBJ1-2
v_gene: TRBV5-1
d_gene: .
CDR3aa: CASQPGDPNYGYTF
CDR3nt: TGCGCCAGCCAACCGGGAGATCCCAACTATGGCTACACCTTC

abundance: .
j_gene: TRBJ2-7
v_gene: TRBV4-1
d_gene: TRBD1
CDR3aa: CASSQAGQGYYEQYF
CDR3nt: TGCGCCAGCAGCCAAGCCGGACAGGGCTACTACGAGCAGTACTTC

abundance: .
j_gene: TRBJ2-5
v_gene: TRBV28
d_gene: .
CDR3aa: CASRGALETQYF
CDR3nt: TGTGCCAGCAGAGGGGCCTTAGAGACCCAGTACTTC

abundance: .
j_gene: TRBJ1-4
v_gene: TRBV6-6
d_gene: .
CDR3aa: CASTLRNGATNEKLFF
CDR3nt: TGTGCCAGCACCCTAAGGAATGGTGCAACTAATGAAAAACTGTTTTTT

abundance: .
j_gene: TRBJ1-2
v_gene: TRBV27
d_gene: .
CDR3aa: CPSSTQLGGYTF
CDR3nt: TGTCCCAGCAGTACACAGCTTGGCGGCTACACCTTC

abundance: .
j_gene: TRBJ1-4
v_gene: TRBV6-1
d_gene: .
CDR3aa: CASSELDRHATNEKLFF
CDR3nt: TGTGCCAGCAGTGAGTTGGACCGACACGCAACTAATGAAAAACTGTTTTTT

abundance: few
j_gene: TRBJ1-5
v_gene: TRBV5-5
d_gene: TRBD1
CDR3aa: CASTKGQGEQPQHF
CDR3nt: TGTGCCAGCACCAAAGGACAGGGGGAACAGCCCCAGCATTTT

abundance: .
j_gene: TRBJ2-3
v_gene: TRBV18
d_gene: .
CDR3aa: CASSPEYTQYF
CDR3nt: TGTGCCAGCTCACCAGAATATACGCAGTATTTT

abundance: few
j_gene: TRBJ2-3
v_gene: TRBV10-3
d_gene: TRBD2
CDR3aa: CAITLTSGGGRTQYF
CDR3nt: TGTGCCATCACCCTAACTAGCGGGGGTGGTCGAACGCAGTATTTT

abundance: .
j_gene: TRBJ2-3
v_gene: TRBV12-3/TRBV12-4
d_gene: .
CDR3aa: CASSLSSTQDTQYF
CDR3nt: TGTGCCAGCAGTTTGTCGAGCACCCAGGATACGCAGTATTTT

abundance: .
j_gene: TRBJ1-1
v_gene: TRBV20-1
d_gene: .
CDR3aa: CSARDGRNTEAFF
CDR3nt: TGCAGTGCTAGAGATGGGCGGAACACTGAAGCTTTCTTT

abundance: .
j_gene: TRBJ2-2
v_gene: TRBV6-5
d_gene: TRBD2
CDR3aa: CASSSSGVTGELFF
CDR3nt: TGTGCCAGCTCTTCTAGCGGGGTCACCGGGGAGCTGTTTTTT

abundance: .
j_gene: TRBJ2-3
v_gene: TRBV7-9
d_gene: .
CDR3aa: CASSFDPSPDTQYF
CDR3nt: TGTGCCAGCAGCTTTGACCCCTCACCAGATACGCAGTATTTT

abundance: few
j_gene: TRBJ2-5
v_gene: TRBV20-1
d_gene: .
CDR3aa: CSARERRVETQYF
CDR3nt: TGCAGTGCTAGAGAGCGCAGGGTAGAGACCCAGTACTTC

abundance: .
j_gene: TRBJ1-1
v_gene: TRBV5-1
d_gene: TRBD1
CDR3aa: CASSLWAGGALKNTEAFF
CDR3nt: TGCGCCAGCAGCTTGTGGGCAGGGGGCGCTTTGAAGAACACTGAAGCTTTCTTT

abundance: few
j_gene: TRBJ1-1
v_gene: TRBV7-9
d_gene: .
CDR3aa: CASSRDRSSNTEAFF
CDR3nt: TGTGCCAGCAGCCGCGACAGAAGCTCGAACACTGAAGCTTTCTTT

abundance: .
j_gene: TRBJ2-3
v_gene: TRBV18
d_gene: .
CDR3aa: CASSPARSTDTQYF
CDR3nt: TGTGCCAGCTCACCGGCCAGAAGCACAGATACGCAGTATTTT

abundance: many
j_gene: TRBJ1-4
v_gene: TRBV4-3
d_gene: .
CDR3aa: CASSQDRAEKLFF
CDR3nt: TGCGCCAGCAGCCAAGATAGGGCCGAAAAACTGTTTTTT

abundance: .
j_gene: TRBJ2-5
v_gene: TRBV12-3/TRBV12-4
d_gene: TRBD1
CDR3aa: CASRNRDRGPQETQYF
CDR3nt: TGTGCCAGCAGGAACCGGGACAGGGGACCCCAAGAGACCCAGTACTTC

abundance: many
j_gene: TRBJ2-5
v_gene: TRBV11-2
d_gene: TRBD2
CDR3aa: CASSLGGDQYF
CDR3nt: TGTGCCAGCAGCCTCGGGGGGGACCAGTACTTC

abundance: few
j_gene: TRBJ2-2
v_gene: TRBV5-1
d_gene: .
CDR3aa: CASSPIHGRLHTGELFF
CDR3nt: TGCGCCAGCAGCCCCATCCATGGGCGTCTCCACACCGGGGAGCTGTTTTTT

abundance: few
j_gene: TRBJ2-6
v_gene: TRBV12-3/TRBV12-4
d_gene: .
CDR3aa: CASGLGANVLTF
CDR3nt: TGTGCCAGCGGATTGGGGGCCAACGTCCTGACTTTC

abundance: many
j_gene: TRBJ1-4
v_gene: TRBV5-1
d_gene: .
CDR3aa: CASSLGRTNEKLFF
CDR3nt: TGCGCCAGCAGCTTGGGGCGAACTAATGAAAAACTGTTTTTT

abundance: once
j_gene: TRBJ1-5
v_gene: TRBV9
d_gene: .
CDR3aa: CASSVRADNQPQHF
CDR3nt: TGTGCCAGCAGCGTAAGGGCGGACAATCAGCCCCAGCATTTT

abundance: few
j_gene: TRBJ2-1
v_gene: TRBV4-1
d_gene: .
CDR3aa: CASSQDGHNSYNEQFF
CDR3nt: TGCGCCAGCAGCCAAGATGGGCACAACAGCTACAATGAGCAGTTCTTC

abundance: few
j_gene: TRBJ1-3
v_gene: TRBV20-1
d_gene: .
CDR3aa: CSARVPQTFGNTIYF
CDR3nt: TGCAGTGCTAGAGTCCCCCAGACGTTTGGAAACACCATATATTTT

abundance: .
j_gene: TRBJ2-7
v_gene: TRBV20-1
d_gene: .
CDR3aa: CSATGDRGSYEQYF
CDR3nt: TGCAGTGCCACAGGAGACCGCGGCTCCTACGAGCAGTACTTC

abundance: .
j_gene: TRBJ2-2
v_gene: TRBV6-6
d_gene: TRBD1
CDR3aa: CASSYLAGQANTGELFF
CDR3nt: TGTGCCAGCAGTTATCTCGCCGGACAGGCGAACACCGGGGAGCTGTTTTTT

abundance: few
j_gene: TRBJ2-5
v_gene: TRBV7-9
d_gene: TRBD2
CDR3aa: CASSDYSSGGAEETQYF
CDR3nt: TGTGCCAGCAGCGACTACTCTAGCGGGGGGGCCGAAGAGACCCAGTACTTC

abundance: few
j_gene: TRBJ1-5
v_gene: TRBV6-2/TRBV6-3
d_gene: .
CDR3aa: CASNPRGHHNQPQHF
CDR3nt: TGTGCCAGCAATCCCAGGGGACACCACAATCAGCCCCAGCATTTT

abundance: few
j_gene: TRBJ2-7
v_gene: TRBV30
d_gene: .
CDR3aa: CAWSVVGGGYEQYF
CDR3nt: TGTGCCTGGAGTGTCGTCGGGGGCGGATACGAGCAGTACTTC

abundance: .
j_gene: TRBJ2-1
v_gene: TRBV7-3
d_gene: .
CDR3aa: CASSLTVERGHEQFF
CDR3nt: TGTGCCAGCAGCTTAACGGTCGAACGGGGCCATGAGCAGTTCTTC

abundance: .
j_gene: TRBJ2-5
v_gene: TRBV4-3
d_gene: TRBD1
CDR3aa: CASSQEGDRAETQYF
CDR3nt: TGCGCCAGCAGCCAAGAGGGGGACAGGGCGGAGACCCAGTACTTC

abundance: .
j_gene: TRBJ2-1
v_gene: TRBV5-1
d_gene: TRBD1
CDR3aa: CASTTLVSTGYNEQFF
CDR3nt: TGCGCCAGCACCACTTTAGTTTCGACAGGGTACAATGAGCAGTTCTTC

abundance: .
j_gene: TRBJ2-2
v_gene: TRBV24-1
d_gene: .
CDR3aa: CATSDPGTDNTGELFF
CDR3nt: TGTGCCACCAGTGACCCAGGGACTGACAACACCGGGGAGCTGTTTTTT